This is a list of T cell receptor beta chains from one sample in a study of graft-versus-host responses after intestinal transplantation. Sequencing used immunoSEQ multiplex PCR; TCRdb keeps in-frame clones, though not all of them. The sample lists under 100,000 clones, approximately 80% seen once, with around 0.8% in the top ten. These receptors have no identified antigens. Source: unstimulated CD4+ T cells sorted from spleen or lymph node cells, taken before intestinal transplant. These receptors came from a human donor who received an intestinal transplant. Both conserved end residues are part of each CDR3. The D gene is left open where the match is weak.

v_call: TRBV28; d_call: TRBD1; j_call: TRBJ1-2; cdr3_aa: CASSLVGQGLYGYTF
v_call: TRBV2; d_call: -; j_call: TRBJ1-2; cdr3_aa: CASSEALGQLVGGYTF
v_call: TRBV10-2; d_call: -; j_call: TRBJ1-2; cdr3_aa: CASSPIQGGGYTF
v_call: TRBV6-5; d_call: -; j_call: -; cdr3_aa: CASSPTWGEYEQYF
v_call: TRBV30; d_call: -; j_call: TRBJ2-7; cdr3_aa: CAWSVPGDTLYEQYF
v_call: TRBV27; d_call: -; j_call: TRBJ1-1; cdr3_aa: CASSLEGGDAFF
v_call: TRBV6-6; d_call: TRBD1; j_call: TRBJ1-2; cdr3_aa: CASTWDSSGTRYTF
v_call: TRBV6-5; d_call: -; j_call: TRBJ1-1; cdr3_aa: CASSSRGYTEAFF
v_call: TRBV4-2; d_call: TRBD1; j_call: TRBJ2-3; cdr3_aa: CASSPKGVGDRGTDTQYF
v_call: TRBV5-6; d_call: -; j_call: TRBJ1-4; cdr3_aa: CASSLTPPSSTNEKLFF
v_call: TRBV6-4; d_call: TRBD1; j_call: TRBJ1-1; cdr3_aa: CASRPTGGTEAFF
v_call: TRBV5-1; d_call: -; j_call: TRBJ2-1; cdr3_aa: CASSIGTPRGEQFF